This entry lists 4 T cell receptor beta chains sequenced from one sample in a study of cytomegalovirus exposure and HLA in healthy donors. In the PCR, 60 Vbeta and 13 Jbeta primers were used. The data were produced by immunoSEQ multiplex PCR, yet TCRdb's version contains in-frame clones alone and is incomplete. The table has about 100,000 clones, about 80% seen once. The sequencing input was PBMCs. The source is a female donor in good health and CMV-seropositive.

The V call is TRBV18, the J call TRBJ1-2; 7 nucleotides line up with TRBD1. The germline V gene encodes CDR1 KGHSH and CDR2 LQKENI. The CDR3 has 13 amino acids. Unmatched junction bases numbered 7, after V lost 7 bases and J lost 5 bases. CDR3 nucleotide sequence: TGTGCCAGCTATGGGGACAGTGTTTATGGCTACACCTTC. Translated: CASYGDSVYGYTF.

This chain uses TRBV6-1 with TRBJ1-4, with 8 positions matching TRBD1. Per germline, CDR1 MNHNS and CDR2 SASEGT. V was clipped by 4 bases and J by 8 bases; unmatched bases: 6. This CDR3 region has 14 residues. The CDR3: CASSATGGEEKLFF. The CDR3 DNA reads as TGTGCCAGCAGTGCTACAGGGGGGGAGGAAAAACTGTTTTTT.

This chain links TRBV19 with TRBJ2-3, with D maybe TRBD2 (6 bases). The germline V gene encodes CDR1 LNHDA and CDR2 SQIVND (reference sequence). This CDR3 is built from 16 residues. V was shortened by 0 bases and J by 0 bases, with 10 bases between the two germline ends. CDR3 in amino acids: CASSIDGGGSTDTQYF. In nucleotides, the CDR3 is TGTGCCAGTAGTATAGATGGGGGAGGCAGCACAGATACGCAGTATTTT.

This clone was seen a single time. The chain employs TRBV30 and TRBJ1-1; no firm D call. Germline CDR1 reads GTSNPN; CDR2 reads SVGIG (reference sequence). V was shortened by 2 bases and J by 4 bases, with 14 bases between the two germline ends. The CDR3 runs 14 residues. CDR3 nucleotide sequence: TGTGCCTGGAGTCCGACGGGGTTTAGCACTGAAGCTTTCTTT. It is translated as CAWSPTGFSTEAFF.